Sequencing of this TCR beta chain was carried out in a study of cytomegalovirus exposure and HLA in healthy donors. Comment on this clone: No antigen is known for it.

PCR employed 60 Vbeta and 13 Jbeta primers. Using immunoSEQ multiplex PCR, the repertoire was profiled, and TCRdb retains in-frame clones only, with some absent. The sample records tens of thousands of clones, 77% being singletons. V shed 3 bases, J shed 2 bases, and the junction held 5 bases outside the gene matches. CDR3 length equals 14 residues. Germline values: CDR1 SGHRS, CDR2 YFSETQ. All the people who gave samples were healthy bone marrow donors. Donors had nominal health at sampling but likely had unrecorded immune exposures. Study outcomes and limitations: Through in vitro validation, a few CMV-associated chains were shown to be specific for CMV antigens. Some TCR beta chains (about 170 of them) were listed as cytomegalovirus-associated.

This chain links TRBV5-1 with TRBJ2-7; 7 bases fit TRBD2. Sequenced input: PBMCs. This sequence originates from a woman aged 40 to 55 in good health and CMV-seropositive. The CDR3 DNA follows: TGCGCCAGCAGCTCTAGCGGCGTCACCTACGAGCAGTACTTC. This translates into CASSSSGVTYEQYF.